Listed here are 3 T cell receptor beta chains from one sample, sequenced in a study of radiation and T cells in renal cell carcinoma. The assay was immunoSEQ multiplex PCR, and TCRdb's table has in-frame clones only and misses some. The sample consists of about 120,000 clones, about 81% of them appearing once. Time point in this sample: blood 2 weeks post-SBRT. The treatment is: 15 Gy SBRT to primary tumor, nephrectomy 4 weeks later. This specimen was blood, taken from a patient whose treatment included radiotherapy and nephrectomy. The source is a woman aged 55-70 years with renal cell carcinoma.

The genes are TRBV30 and TRBJ2-7, with D perhaps TRBD2 (5 bases). Germline V gene sequence: CDR1 GTSNPN, CDR2 SVGIG (reference sequence). CDR3 length: 13 residues. V lost 0 bases and J 6 bases, leaving 12 bases between the germline ends. The CDR3 spells CAWSVQRAGEQYF. The DNA of the CDR3 is TGTGCCTGGAGTGTACAGAGGGCGGGCGAGCAGTACTTC. The variable domain in full, with the rest retrieved from reference TRBV30 and TRBJ2-7, is SQTIHQWPATLVQPVGSPLSLECTVEGTSNPNLYWYRQAAGRGLQLLFYSVGIGQISSEVPQNLSASRPQDRQFILSSKKLLLSDSGFYLCAWSVQRAGEQYFGPGTRLTVT.

This chain links TRBV6-1 with TRBJ1-6; possible D gene TRBD1, 5 bases. The CDR3 is 15 amino acids. Trimming took 2 bases from V and 10 from J, leaving 15 bases between them. Germline values: CDR1 MNHNS, CDR2 SASEGT. The DNA of the CDR3 is TGTGCCAGCAGTGAACCCGCTGGGGGGTACTCACCCCTCCACTTT. It translates to CASSEPAGGYSPLHF.

This sequence joins TRBV18 and TRBJ1-4, with D uncertain. V was clipped by 3 bases and J by 7 bases, with 15 bases between them. CDR1 KGHSH and CDR2 LQKENI come from the germline V gene. The CDR3 totals 15 residues. The CDR3 is CASSPRRTDGEKLFF. The CDR3 DNA follows: TGTGCCAGCTCACCCCGACGGACGGATGGTGAAAAACTGTTTTTT.